Listed below are T cell receptor beta chains from one sample, sequenced in a study of T cells and Merkel cell carcinoma outcomes. Profiled with immunoSEQ multiplex PCR; TCRdb holds only in-frame clones, not every one. The sample records about 3,600 clones, about 92% being singletons. The specimen was tumor tissue from Merkel cell carcinoma. The receptor source for this set is a human donor with Merkel cell carcinoma. Each CDR3 is given with its conserved first and last residue. Each record gives: D gene, J gene, clone size, V gene, CDR3 DNA, CDR3 protein. A D gene is named only where the DNA matches it firmly. Size is stated for part of the rows, as once, few or many counts, or as a class when the clone is expanded.

d_call: .
j_call: TRBJ2-7
clone_size: .
v_call: TRBV15
cdr3_nt: TGTGCCACCAGCAGAGATCTAGGGGGTTCTGGCGAGCAGTACTTC
cdr3_aa: CATSRDLGGSGEQYF

d_call: .
j_call: TRBJ2-7
clone_size: few
v_call: TRBV29-1
cdr3_nt: TGCAGCGTCGAAGGGACGGATTCTCGGTACTTC
cdr3_aa: CSVEGTDSRYF

d_call: .
j_call: TRBJ2-2
clone_size: once
v_call: TRBV9
cdr3_nt: TGTGCCAGCAGCGTAATCAACGGGGAGCTGTTTTTT
cdr3_aa: CASSVINGELFF

d_call: .
j_call: TRBJ2-4
clone_size: .
v_call: TRBV5-1
cdr3_nt: TGCGCCAGCAGTGGGTCTGAGGGTGTAGCCAAAAACATTCAGTACTTC
cdr3_aa: CASSGSEGVAKNIQYF

d_call: .
j_call: TRBJ2-7
clone_size: .
v_call: TRBV5-6
cdr3_nt: TGTGCCAGCAGCTTGGGGGCCTACGAGCAGTACTTC
cdr3_aa: CASSLGAYEQYF

d_call: .
j_call: TRBJ1-2
clone_size: few
v_call: TRBV30
cdr3_nt: TGTGCCTGGAATGGGGGACTTGGAAGAGGCTACACCTTC
cdr3_aa: CAWNGGLGRGYTF

d_call: .
j_call: TRBJ2-1
clone_size: few
v_call: TRBV5-6
cdr3_nt: TGTGCCAGCAGCTCCGGCGCGGGCAATGAGCAGTTCTTC
cdr3_aa: CASSSGAGNEQFF

d_call: TRBD2
j_call: TRBJ2-7
clone_size: .
v_call: TRBV7-8
cdr3_nt: TGTGCCAGCAGCTTAAACCGCGGTGGCGGGAGGAGCGAGCAGTACTTC
cdr3_aa: CASSLNRGGGRSEQYF

d_call: .
j_call: TRBJ2-4
clone_size: .
v_call: TRBV5-1
cdr3_nt: TGCGCCAGCAGCTACCTACAGGGTTCCAAAAATATTCAGTACTTC
cdr3_aa: CASSYLQGSKNIQYF

d_call: TRBD1
j_call: TRBJ1-1
clone_size: .
v_call: TRBV4-1
cdr3_nt: TGCGCCAGCAGCACAGGGGTTTTCACTGAAGCTTTCTTT
cdr3_aa: CASSTGVFTEAFF

d_call: TRBD1
j_call: TRBJ2-2
clone_size: .
v_call: TRBV10-3
cdr3_nt: TGTGCCATCAGTGGGGACAGAGGGCAGCCACCAAACACCGGGGAGCTGTTTTTT
cdr3_aa: CAISGDRGQPPNTGELFF

d_call: .
j_call: TRBJ1-3
clone_size: .
v_call: TRBV7-6
cdr3_nt: TGTGCCAGCAGCTTTCAGGGATCAACTGGAAACACCATATATTTT
cdr3_aa: CASSFQGSTGNTIYF

d_call: TRBD2
j_call: TRBJ2-7
clone_size: .
v_call: TRBV7-6
cdr3_nt: TGTGCCAGCAGCTTAGGGGCGGGAGGGTACGAGCAGTACTTC
cdr3_aa: CASSLGAGGYEQYF

d_call: .
j_call: TRBJ2-7
clone_size: .
v_call: TRBV6-1
cdr3_nt: TGTGCCAGCAGTCCCTCGGGATTTACCTACGAGCAGTACTTC
cdr3_aa: CASSPSGFTYEQYF

d_call: TRBD1
j_call: TRBJ1-2
clone_size: .
v_call: TRBV5-6
cdr3_nt: TGTGCCAGCAGCTTGTGGGGGACAGGGCGGACCTATGGCTACACCTTC
cdr3_aa: CASSLWGTGRTYGYTF

d_call: .
j_call: TRBJ2-5
clone_size: .
v_call: TRBV6-5
cdr3_nt: TGTGCCAGCAGGCAGCGCCAAGAGACCCAGTACTTC
cdr3_aa: CASRQRQETQYF

d_call: .
j_call: TRBJ2-7
clone_size: .
v_call: TRBV7-9
cdr3_nt: TGTGCCAGCAGCTTAGTTTCCTACGAGCAGTACTTC
cdr3_aa: CASSLVSYEQYF

d_call: .
j_call: TRBJ1-3
clone_size: .
v_call: TRBV7-8
cdr3_nt: TGTGCCAGCAGCTTATTGGAACAGATAAGCTCTGGAAACACCATATATTTT
cdr3_aa: CASSLLEQISSGNTIYF

d_call: TRBD2
j_call: TRBJ2-3
clone_size: .
v_call: TRBV7-3
cdr3_nt: TGTGTTAGCAGCCGGAGCGGGAGGGGAGATACGCAGTATTTT
cdr3_aa: CVSSRSGRGDTQYF

d_call: .
j_call: TRBJ1-5
clone_size: .
v_call: TRBV7-9
cdr3_nt: TGTGCCAGCAGTTTGGGACTGGCGGATCAGCCCCAGCATTTT
cdr3_aa: CASSLGLADQPQHF

d_call: .
j_call: TRBJ1-4
clone_size: .
v_call: TRBV21-1
cdr3_nt: TGTGCCAGCAGCAAAGGGAGGATGGCTAATGAAAAACTGTTTTTT
cdr3_aa: CASSKGRMANEKLFF

d_call: .
j_call: TRBJ1-6
clone_size: .
v_call: TRBV6-5
cdr3_nt: TGTGCCAGCAGTTACGAGGGGCCGTATAATTCACCCCTCCACTTT
cdr3_aa: CASSYEGPYNSPLHF

d_call: .
j_call: TRBJ2-4
clone_size: .
v_call: TRBV5-1
cdr3_nt: TGCGCCAGCAGCTCACCAACAGGTCTAGCCAAAAACATTCAGTACTTC
cdr3_aa: CASSSPTGLAKNIQYF

d_call: TRBD1
j_call: TRBJ2-5
clone_size: .
v_call: TRBV9
cdr3_nt: TGTGCCAGCAGCGTAGCTGGGACAGGGGGCATCGAGACCCAGTACTTC
cdr3_aa: CASSVAGTGGIETQYF

d_call: .
j_call: TRBJ2-3
clone_size: .
v_call: TRBV30
cdr3_nt: TGTGCCTGGAGTGTTGGGGGGTGGACAGATACGCAGTATTTT
cdr3_aa: CAWSVGGWTDTQYF

d_call: .
j_call: TRBJ2-5
clone_size: .
v_call: TRBV18
cdr3_nt: TGTGCCAGCTCACCCCCAGGGAGGGAGACCCAGTACTTC
cdr3_aa: CASSPPGRETQYF

d_call: .
j_call: TRBJ1-5
clone_size: .
v_call: TRBV2
cdr3_nt: TGTGCCAGCAGTGAAAATCCCCGGCTAGGACAGCCCCAGCATTTT
cdr3_aa: CASSENPRLGQPQHF

d_call: .
j_call: TRBJ2-7
clone_size: .
v_call: TRBV19
cdr3_nt: TGTGCCAGTAGTATATACGCCTTCTACGAGCAGTACTTC
cdr3_aa: CASSIYAFYEQYF

d_call: .
j_call: TRBJ1-2
clone_size: .
v_call: TRBV11-2
cdr3_nt: TGTGCCAGCAGCCCCTTCTCAGGGGTATATGGCTACACCTTC
cdr3_aa: CASSPFSGVYGYTF

d_call: .
j_call: TRBJ1-1
clone_size: .
v_call: TRBV5-4
cdr3_nt: TGTGCCAGCAGCTTACGGGACCATACTCCCAGAGCTTTCTTT
cdr3_aa: CASSLRDHTPRAFF

d_call: TRBD1
j_call: TRBJ2-7
clone_size: .
v_call: TRBV19
cdr3_nt: TGTGCCAGTAGTATAAGACTTCAAGGTTGGGACAGGACCGAGCAGTACTTC
cdr3_aa: CASSIRLQGWDRTEQYF

d_call: .
j_call: TRBJ2-7
clone_size: .
v_call: TRBV29-1
cdr3_nt: TGCAGCGTAGGACGGGATTCCTACGAGCAGTACTTC
cdr3_aa: CSVGRDSYEQYF

d_call: .
j_call: TRBJ2-3
clone_size: .
v_call: TRBV5-1
cdr3_nt: TGCGCCAGCGCTACGTCTGGAGATACGCAGTATTTT
cdr3_aa: CASATSGDTQYF

d_call: TRBD2
j_call: TRBJ2-1
clone_size: .
v_call: TRBV19
cdr3_nt: TGTGCCAGTAGTATATTATGGGCTAGCGGGGTTAATGAGCAGTTCTTC
cdr3_aa: CASSILWASGVNEQFF

d_call: .
j_call: TRBJ1-5
clone_size: .
v_call: TRBV7-9
cdr3_nt: TGTGCCAGCAGCACGGGGGGATCAGGGGTCAGGCAGCCCCAGCATTTT
cdr3_aa: CASSTGGSGVRQPQHF

d_call: .
j_call: TRBJ2-7
clone_size: .
v_call: TRBV9
cdr3_nt: TGTGCCAGCAAAGGATCAGGGGAAGAGCAGTACTTC
cdr3_aa: CASKGSGEEQYF

d_call: .
j_call: TRBJ2-1
clone_size: .
v_call: TRBV5-6
cdr3_nt: TGTGCCAGCAGCCAGCTAGTCCCCCGGTCCTACAATGAGCAGTTCTTC
cdr3_aa: CASSQLVPRSYNEQFF

d_call: TRBD2
j_call: TRBJ2-3
clone_size: .
v_call: TRBV18
cdr3_nt: TGTGCCAGCTCACGGACTAGCGGGGACACGGGAGTCACAGATACGCAGTATTTT
cdr3_aa: CASSRTSGDTGVTDTQYF

d_call: .
j_call: TRBJ1-2
clone_size: .
v_call: TRBV2
cdr3_nt: TGTGCCAGCAGCTCATCCCTATGGGACCACTATGGCTACACCTTC
cdr3_aa: CASSSSLWDHYGYTF

d_call: .
j_call: TRBJ2-7
clone_size: .
v_call: TRBV5-8
cdr3_nt: TGTGCCAGCAGCTTGGACTACGAGCAGTACTTC
cdr3_aa: CASSLDYEQYF

d_call: .
j_call: TRBJ2-3
clone_size: .
v_call: TRBV19
cdr3_nt: TGTGCCAGTAAACCCTCAGGGATTAGTCAAAGTACGCAGTATTTT
cdr3_aa: CASKPSGISQSTQYF

d_call: .
j_call: TRBJ2-7
clone_size: .
v_call: TRBV11-2
cdr3_nt: TGTGCCAGCAGCTTACGCAAGGGTTACGAGCAGTACTTC
cdr3_aa: CASSLRKGYEQYF

d_call: .
j_call: TRBJ2-5
clone_size: .
v_call: TRBV6-1
cdr3_nt: TGTGCCAGCAGTGAATGGTCAGGGATGGGGGAGACCCAGTACTTC
cdr3_aa: CASSEWSGMGETQYF

d_call: TRBD1
j_call: TRBJ2-7
clone_size: .
v_call: TRBV4-1
cdr3_nt: TGCGCCAGCAGCCTGAGACCACAGGGGGTTCGCTTTGACGAGCAGTACTTC
cdr3_aa: CASSLRPQGVRFDEQYF

d_call: .
j_call: TRBJ1-3
clone_size: .
v_call: TRBV28
cdr3_nt: TGTGCCAGCAGTTTATCCGGGTCTGGAAACACCATATATTTT
cdr3_aa: CASSLSGSGNTIYF

d_call: .
j_call: TRBJ1-3
clone_size: .
v_call: TRBV6-5
cdr3_nt: TGTGCCAGCAGTTACTCGAATTTAGCAGCCGGAAACACCATATATTTT
cdr3_aa: CASSYSNLAAGNTIYF

d_call: .
j_call: TRBJ2-2
clone_size: .
v_call: TRBV19
cdr3_nt: TGTGCCAGTAGTATAGCTCAGGGAAGCACCGGGGAGCTGTTTTTT
cdr3_aa: CASSIAQGSTGELFF

d_call: .
j_call: TRBJ1-2
clone_size: .
v_call: TRBV5-8
cdr3_nt: TGTGCGTGGGTGAGCTTTAACTATGGCTACACCTTC
cdr3_aa: CAWVSFNYGYTF

d_call: .
j_call: TRBJ2-7
clone_size: .
v_call: TRBV28
cdr3_nt: TGTGCCAGCAGACTCCCGGGGACCTACGAGCAGTACTTC
cdr3_aa: CASRLPGTYEQYF

d_call: .
j_call: TRBJ2-6
clone_size: .
v_call: TRBV27
cdr3_nt: TGTGCCAGCAGTCCCCTGAGTGGGGCTGGGGCCAACGTCCTGACTTTC
cdr3_aa: CASSPLSGAGANVLTF

d_call: TRBD2
j_call: TRBJ2-7
clone_size: .
v_call: TRBV11-2
cdr3_nt: TGTGCCAGCAACCACGGGACTAGCGTGAGAGACGAGCAGTACTTC
cdr3_aa: CASNHGTSVRDEQYF

d_call: .
j_call: TRBJ1-3
clone_size: .
v_call: TRBV18
cdr3_nt: TGTGCCAGCTCACTACAGGGAAATGGAAACACCATATATTTT
cdr3_aa: CASSLQGNGNTIYF

d_call: .
j_call: TRBJ2-1
clone_size: .
v_call: TRBV11-2
cdr3_nt: TGTGCCAGCAGCGCCCTCATTTACTCCTACAATGAGCAGTTCTTC
cdr3_aa: CASSALIYSYNEQFF

d_call: .
j_call: TRBJ2-1
clone_size: .
v_call: TRBV6-5
cdr3_nt: TGTGCCAACAGTTCTTACGGGAATGAGCAGTTCTTC
cdr3_aa: CANSSYGNEQFF

d_call: TRBD2
j_call: TRBJ2-2
clone_size: .
v_call: TRBV5-1
cdr3_nt: TGCGCCAGCAGCCCCTGGTCGACTAGCGGGAGTTTCCACACCGGGGAGCTGTTTTTT
cdr3_aa: CASSPWSTSGSFHTGELFF

d_call: .
j_call: TRBJ2-1
clone_size: .
v_call: TRBV5-1
cdr3_nt: TGCGCCAGCTCCACCCTGGGCGGGGATTACAATGAGCAGTTCTTC
cdr3_aa: CASSTLGGDYNEQFF

d_call: TRBD2
j_call: TRBJ2-5
clone_size: .
v_call: TRBV11-2
cdr3_nt: TGTGCCAGCAGCCGGACTAGCGGGAGTTGGGAGACCCAGTACTTC
cdr3_aa: CASSRTSGSWETQYF

d_call: TRBD2
j_call: TRBJ2-7
clone_size: once
v_call: TRBV28
cdr3_nt: TGTGCCAGCAGACGGGGACTAGCGGGGTCCAACTACGAGCAGTACTTC
cdr3_aa: CASRRGLAGSNYEQYF